The 8 T cell receptor beta chains in this list originate from one sample, sequenced in a study of T cells after yellow fever vaccination. Each CDR3 protein is one row after TCRdb ran MiXCR on the 5' RACE reads. The data hold 250,000 to 400,000 distinct CDR3 sequences, with approximately 4% observed a single time. The specimen was PBMCs, collected 5 days after the yellow fever booster vaccination. These TCRs come from a man between 18 and 35 years old who received the YFV17D yellow fever vaccine.

In its sample, this clonotype was seen a few times. V is TRBV10-3 and J is TRBJ1-6; D ambiguous. The V end was cut by 5 bases, the J end by 5 bases, with 7 bases between. The CDR3 loop spans 13 amino acids. Germline assignment: CDR1 ENHRY and CDR2 SYGVKD. CDR3 DNA: TGTGCCATCAGTAGCCTGGATAATTCACCCCTCCACTTT. It is translated as CAISSLDNSPLHF.

V and J are TRBV5-1 and TRBJ2-7, with TRBD1 matching over 8 bases. Losses at the gene ends were 0 bases for V and 0 bases for J; bases not matched to a gene: 2. The CDR3 covers 15 residues. The germline CDR1 and CDR2 sequences are SGHRS and YFSETQ. The CDR3 loop is CASSLGQGFSYEQYF. The DNA for the CDR3 is TGCGCCAGCAGCTTGGGACAGGGGTTCTCCTACGAGCAGTACTTC.

This chain uses TRBV6-8 with TRBJ2-3, with 7 bases fitting TRBD2. V was clipped by 9 bases and J by 1 base; unmatched bases: 10. From germline, CDR1 is MNHGY and CDR2 SAAAGT. The CDR3 sequence is 15 residues long. The DNA of the CDR3 is TGTGCCAGTAATGGAAAGCGGGGCGGCACAGATACGCAGTATTTT. Protein sequence: CASNGKRGGTDTQYF.

This clonotype came up many times. The chain has TRBV5-6 and TRBJ2-7, with D perhaps matching TRBD1 (5 bases). The CDR3 totals 15 residues. Germline lookup yields CDR1 SGHDT and CDR2 YYEEEE. V was trimmed by 0 bases and J by 4 bases, leaving 14 bases between them. In nucleotides, the CDR3 is TGTGCCAGCAGCTTGGCTGGACAAGGTTTTTACGAGCAGTACTTC. Its protein product is CASSLAGQGFYEQYF.

This clonotype was detected many times. This chain joins TRBV4-3 and TRBJ2-1; no firm D call. Trimming cost V 1 base and J 9 bases, with 7 bases left between them. The germline CDR1 and CDR2 sequences are LGHNA and YSLEER. The CDR3 has 12 residues. CDR3 region: CASSQGKGEQFF. The CDR3 nucleotides read TGCGCCAGCAGCCAAGGGAAGGGTGAGCAGTTCTTC.

The table lists this clonotype with many counts. V gene TRBV5-1 combines with J gene TRBJ2-1, with D hard to call. The CDR3 contains 12 residues. The germline V gene encodes CDR1 SGHRS and CDR2 YFSETQ. Trimming stripped 5 bases from V and 2 bases from J, with 5 bases between. In nucleotides, the CDR3 is TGCGCCAGCAGTCGAACCTACAATGAGCAGTTCTTC. It encodes CASSRTYNEQFF.

This clonotype was recorded many times. The gene calls are TRBV5-1 and TRBJ1-4; D ambiguous. This CDR3 comprises 14 residues. The ends were cut back, 6 bases at V and 0 bases at J, with 9 bases in the middle. Per the germline V gene, CDR1 is SGHRS and CDR2 is YFSETQ. In DNA, the CDR3 is TGCGCCAGCAAGTCGGGAGCAACTAATGAAAAACTGTTTTTT. This codes for CASKSGATNEKLFF.

In this sample, this clonotype turned up a few times. This chain links TRBV20-1 with TRBJ2-1; no clear D gene. The CDR3 is 13 residues long. The germline V gene has CDR1 DFQATT and CDR2 SNEGSKA (reference sequence). V lost 0 bases and J lost 5, with 8 bases in between. CDR3 sequence (DNA): TGCAGTGCTAGAGAGGTCGGAAACAATGAGCAGTTCTTC. This encodes CSAREVGNNEQFF.